The text below deals with one TCR beta chain. Its antigen remains unidentified. The lymph nodes were axillary draining lymph nodes from breast cancer patients. Each CDR3 protein is one row after TCRdb ran MiXCR on the multiplex PCR reads. The table lists about 200,000 distinct CDR3 sequences, roughly 31% of them singletons. The record originates from a study of breast tumors, draining lymph nodes, adjacent tissues. The study, taken as a whole, reports: Data only fit, rather than demonstrated, lymph node origin of most tumor T cells. Data fit most tumor T cells coming from lymph node, expanding in tumor. Luminal-like breast cancer showed significantly higher tumor–nontumor repertoire similarity than basal-like. Compared with lymph nodes, tumors were less diverse; compared with nontumor tissue, more.

V gave up 3 bases and J gave up 3 bases, with 18 bases separating them. There are 16 residues in the CDR3. Per germline, CDR1 DFQATT and CDR2 SNEGSKA (reference sequence). The chain is built from TRBV20-1 and TRBJ1-5; maybe TRBD1 (6 bases). The sample comprised axillary lymph node tissue. The TCR was taken from a female donor with breast cancer. Some clones in this sample may be carry-over from other donors' samples. CDR3 loop: CSARGFGGNTNQPQHF. The CDR3 coding sequence is TGCAGTGCTAGGGGATTTGGGGGCAATACCAATCAGCCCCAGCATTTT.